This TCR beta chain derives from a study of blood T cell repertoires in COVID-19. For the study at large: Sites across the United States, Italy and Spain contributed samples from acute and convalescent COVID-19.

V lost 4 bases to trimming and J lost 5 bases; unmatched junction nucleotides: 8. Looked up from germline, CDR1 is SGDLS and CDR2 is YYNGEE. The CDR3 is 14 residues long. The method was immunoSEQ multiplex PCR; TCRdb's version includes in-frame clones alone and lacks a portion of them. The sample holds hundreds of thousands of clones, approximately 84% seen once. The sequenced material came from PBMCs or T cells enriched from blood (not recorded which). The sequence was obtained from a man under 40 who had recovered from COVID-19. The chain links TRBV9 to TRBJ1-1; TRBD1 matches at 7 bases. CDR3: CASSIRQGRTEAFF. The CDR3 nucleotides are TGTGCCAGCAGCATCCGACAGGGACGAACTGAAGCTTTCTTT.